The source of this TCR beta chain is a study of PD-1 blockade in classical Hodgkin lymphoma. General study points: What caused the repertoire differences, perhaps disease activity or prior therapy, remains undefined. Nivolumab initiated under 1 year post-ASCT led to patient exclusion. Compared with healthy donors, newly diagnosed patients reportedly showed lower baseline TCR diversity.

TCRdb keeps only in-frame clones here, not all; method: immunoSEQ multiplex PCR. This sample has 100,000 to 120,000 clones; around 90% occur once, and the top ten carry 15% to 20%. Time point in this sample: cycle 4 day 1 (C4D1), after five to seven weeks of nivolumab. With no exception, relapse followed autologous stem cell transplantation in all patients, and brentuximab vedotin exposure varied. Patients reached a best response of complete response, partial response or progressive disease. Concerning this clone itself: What it binds is unknown.

Germline V gives CDR1 MNHEY, CDR2 SVGAGI. CDR3 length equals 14 residues. The V gene lost 6 bases and the J gene lost 3 bases, with 11 bases spanning the gap. V is TRBV6-5 and J is TRBJ1-4; D is unclear. This TCR derives from a human donor with classical Hodgkin lymphoma. The sample here was peripheral blood mononuclear cells (PBMCs), taken before the fourth cycle of nivolumab. CDR3 DNA: TGTGCCAGCAGACCCTGGGTGGCTAATGAAAAACTGTTTTTT. Translation: CASRPWVANEKLFF.